Below, 27 T cell receptor beta chains from the same sample are listed, as sequenced in a study of CD8 T cells in Susac syndrome. Random hexamers served to reverse transcribe roughly 0.5 to 1 ug RNA. MiXCR, applied by TCRdb to the immunoSEQ multiplex PCR reads, yields one record per CDR3 protein. The sample records roughly 250,000 distinct CDR3 sequences, almost 97% being singletons. Specimen: CD4+ T cells from PBMCs. The origin of the receptors is a human donor with Susac syndrome.

This sequence joins TRBV12-3 or TRBV12-4 and TRBJ2-1; D gene unclear. The CDR3 totals 16 residues. V lost 5 bases, J lost 0 bases, and 14 bases lay in between. The CDR3 nucleotides are TGTGCCAGCAGTCGCCCCCAGAGACGCTCCTACAATGAGCAGTTCTTC. Amino acid sequence: CASSRPQRRSYNEQFF.

The chain's CDR3 is CACPTSGTYNEQFF. The CDR3 region has the DNA TGTGCCTGCCCCACGAGCGGGACATACAATGAGCAGTTCTTC. J is TRBJ2-1 and V is TRBV30; possible D gene TRBD2, 7 bases. The length of the CDR3 is 14 residues. The V end was cut by 6 bases, the J end by 4 bases, with 16 bases between. Germline V gene sequence: CDR1 GTSNPN, CDR2 SVGIG (reference sequence).

The chain links TRBV3-1 to TRBJ1-1, with D possibly TRBD1 on 5 matching bases. This CDR3 region has 13 residues. Between the trimmed V and J ends, which lost 3 bases and 7 bases, there was a span of 12 bases. CDR1 and CDR2 from the germline V gene are LGHDT and YNNKEL (reference sequence). The chain's CDR3 is CASSQRGAIEAFF. The CDR3 region has the DNA TGTGCCAGCAGCCAGCGAGGGGCGATTGAAGCTTTCTTT.

This clonotype has only one observation. V is TRBV29-1 and J is TRBJ1-1; D remains unclear. V was clipped by 4 bases and J by 2 bases, with 11 bases between them. CDR3 length: 13 amino acids. Germline loops: CDR1 SQVTM, CDR2 ANQGSEA. CDR3 nucleotides: TGCAGCGTTGTTCCTTTAAAAAACACTGAAGCTTTCTTT. The encoded protein is CSVVPLKNTEAFF.

V gene TRBV3-1 combines with J gene TRBJ1-1; D is ambiguous. This CDR3 contains 14 residues. Looked up from germline, CDR1 is LGHDT and CDR2 is YNNKEL (reference sequence). The V end was cut by 5 bases, the J end by 1 base, with 11 bases between. CDR3 protein: CASSWVSRNTEAFF. The DNA for the CDR3 is TGTGCCAGCAGCTGGGTCAGTCGGAACACTGAAGCTTTCTTT.

The CDR3 region has the DNA TGTGCCAGCAGTAGATGGACGGGGTCCTACGAGCAGTACTTC. It specifies CASSRWTGSYEQYF. The chain joins TRBV27 to TRBJ2-7, with a possible D match to TRBD2 (5 bases). Germline CDR1 is MNHEY and CDR2 is SMNVEV (reference sequence). V was clipped by 5 bases and J by 1 base, with 12 bases between them. The CDR3 sequence is 14 residues long.

The V gene is TRBV5-6, the J gene TRBJ1-1; D gene uncertain. Germline V gene lookup returns CDR1 SGHDT and CDR2 YYEEEE. The V end was cut by 2 bases, the J end by 0 bases, with 11 bases between. CDR3 length: 15 amino acids. This CDR3 reads CASSFYSNLNTEAFF. The CDR3 DNA is TGTGCCAGCAGCTTCTACAGCAATTTGAACACTGAAGCTTTCTTT.

The chain has TRBV20-1 and TRBJ2-7; 9 nucleotides match TRBD2. The CDR3 covers 14 residues. After removal of 3 bases from V and 7 bases from J, the junction contained 10 bases not matched to a gene. Germline V gene sequence: CDR1 DFQATT, CDR2 SNEGSKA (reference sequence). Written as DNA, the CDR3 is TGCAGTGCTAGCCCGATTAGCGGGGGCGGTGAGCAGTACTTC. Amino acids: CSASPISGGGEQYF.

The chain combines TRBV6-5 with TRBJ2-5; TRBD2 matches at 14 bases. V shed 2 bases and J 4 bases; nucleotides not matched to a gene: 9. Germline CDR1 MNHEY, CDR2 SVGAGI. CDR3 size: 18 residues. The CDR3 nucleotides are TGTGCCAGCAGTTACCCCGGGACTAGCGGGAGATCGATAGAGACCCAGTACTTC. It codes for CASSYPGTSGRSIETQYF.

The chain uses TRBV28 and TRBJ1-5; 7 bases are a match to TRBD1. The germline CDR1 and CDR2 sequences are MDHEN and SYDVKM. CDR3 length equals 14 residues. Trimming took 6 bases from V and 3 from J; bases not matched to a gene: 5. This CDR3 reads CASSRGQPNQPQHF. DNA for the CDR3: TGTGCCAGCAGCCGGGGACAGCCCAATCAGCCCCAGCATTTT.

The chain combines TRBV6-6 with TRBJ2-2; 10 bases are a match to TRBD2. J lost 6 bases, V lost 7 bases, and 5 bases had no gene match. CDR3 size: 14 residues. Germline lookup yields CDR1 MNHNY and CDR2 SVGAGI (reference sequence). DNA for the CDR3: TGTGCCAGCAACCTAGCGGGAGCCTCCGGGGAGCTGTTTTTT. Protein product: CASNLAGASGELFF.

The CDR3 DNA is TGCAGTGCTAGGGTGGCACCCCTGGCCGGGACTAGCGCCTACGAGCAGTACTTC. This gives the protein CSARVAPLAGTSAYEQYF. The gene calls are TRBV20-1 and TRBJ2-7, with 10 nucleotides matching TRBD2. The J segment lost 2 bases and the V segment lost 3 bases, leaving 16 bases of the junction unmatched. The germline V gene encodes CDR1 DFQATT and CDR2 SNEGSKA (reference sequence). The CDR3 is 18 amino acids.

The genes are TRBV4-1 and TRBJ2-7; 11 nucleotides match TRBD2. J lost 0 bases, V lost 2 bases, and 6 bases had no gene match. This CDR3 is built from 17 residues. The germline V gene encodes CDR1 MGHRA and CDR2 YSYEKL. The CDR3 region has the DNA TGCGCCAGCAGCCAAAGCGCACTAGCGGGAGCCTCCTACGAGCAGTACTTC. Amino acids: CASSQSALAGASYEQYF.

This chain uses TRBV30 with TRBJ2-1, with TRBD2 as a possible D gene (5 bases). Germline CDR1 and CDR2: GTSNPN and SVGIG (reference sequence). The CDR3 runs 14 residues. Trimming removed 5 bases from V and 1 base from J, with 12 bases in between. CDR3 nucleotide sequence: TGTGCCTGGGGGGAGCGCGTATCCTACAATGAGCAGTTCTTC. This translates into CAWGERVSYNEQFF.

The rearrangement links TRBV18 to TRBJ2-3; the match to TRBD1 covers 8 bases. Trimming removed 3 bases from V and 1 base from J; junction bases left unmatched: 15. From germline, CDR1 is KGHSH and CDR2 LQKENI. The CDR3 is 19 residues long. CDR3 nucleotide sequence: TGTGCCAGCTCACCCTCGGACAGGGTTCGCGCATTGGGCACAGATACGCAGTATTTT. It is translated as CASSPSDRVRALGTDTQYF.

V gene TRBV18 combines with J gene TRBJ1-2, with D possibly being TRBD1 (5 bases). The CDR3 has 13 residues. Per germline, CDR1 KGHSH and CDR2 LQKENI. V gave up 4 bases and J gave up 3 bases, with 9 bases separating them. The CDR3 region has the DNA TGTGCCAGCTCACGGCAGGGCCACTATGGCTACACCTTC. Its protein is CASSRQGHYGYTF.

This rearrangement joins TRBV29-1 to TRBJ2-7; TRBD1 is a possible D gene (5 bases). Trimming stripped 4 bases from V and 3 bases from J, with 16 bases between. Germline assignment: CDR1 SQVTM and CDR2 ANQGSEA. The CDR3 contains 14 residues. The CDR3 here is CSVGWGITGYEQYF. CDR3 DNA sequence: TGCAGCGTTGGGTGGGGAATAACAGGCTACGAGCAGTACTTC.

The rearrangement uses TRBV5-4 and TRBJ1-4; D is unresolved. The germline V gene encodes CDR1 SGHNT and CDR2 YYREEE (reference sequence). V lost 0 bases to trimming and J lost 6 bases, with 15 bases between them. This CDR3 contains 16 residues. CDR3 DNA: TGTGCCAGCAGCTTGGTCGGCTCAGGAACCGATGAAAAACTGTTTTTT. Its translation: CASSLVGSGTDEKLFF.

The chain has TRBV15 and TRBJ2-5; 8 bases are a match to TRBD2. V was clipped by 6 bases and J by 5 bases; unmatched bases: 8. The germline CDR1 and CDR2 sequences are LNHNV and YYDKDF (reference sequence). The CDR3 runs 14 residues. Written as DNA, the CDR3 is TGTGCCACCAGAGGACTAGCTACTGGGGAGACCCAGTACTTC. As protein: CATRGLATGETQYF.

This clonotype was observed once. V gene TRBV3-1 combines with J gene TRBJ1-2, with 7 bases fitting TRBD1. CDR1 is LGHDT and CDR2 is YNNKEL in the germline V gene (reference sequence). V dropped 2 bases and J dropped 5; count of bases not matched to a gene: 8. The CDR3 is 15 amino acids. Written as DNA, the CDR3 is TGTGCCAGCAGCCAAAGGCCGGGACAGCGGTATGGCTACACCTTC. Translation gives CASSQRPGQRYGYTF.

CDR3 residues: CASSFGTGGFGSNQPQHF. The CDR3 DNA reads as TGTGCCAGCAGCTTTGGGACAGGGGGCTTCGGGAGCAATCAGCCCCAGCATTTT. The J gene is TRBJ1-5, the V gene TRBV11-2, with 12 positions matching TRBD1. The CDR3 runs to 18 residues. Germline CDR1 and CDR2: SGHAT and FQNNGV. With 3 bases clipped from V and 1 base from J, the junction kept 7 bases outside the gene matches.

This chain joins TRBV24-1 and TRBJ2-7; 10 bases line up with TRBD2. J gave up 3 bases and V 6 bases, and 4 bases lay outside the gene matches. The germline CDR1 and CDR2 sequences are KGHDR and SFDVKD. This CDR3 region has 14 residues. CDR3 sequence (DNA): TGTGCCACCAGTCTAGCGGGAGTTCACTACGAGCAGTACTTC. Translating gives CATSLAGVHYEQYF.

In this sample, this clonotype turned up a few times. The rearrangement uses TRBV27 and TRBJ2-3; no reliable D call. Germline V gene sequence: CDR1 MNHEY, CDR2 SMNVEV (reference sequence). CDR3 length: 13 amino acids. Trimming removed 5 bases from V and 1 base from J, with 7 bases in between. This chain's CDR3 is CASSPDRTDTQYF. Written as DNA, the CDR3 is TGTGCCAGCAGTCCCGACCGCACAGATACGCAGTATTTT.

V usage is TRBV30 and J usage is TRBJ1-2; 8 nucleotides line up with TRBD1. The CDR3 contains 14 residues. The junction had 11 bases not matched to a gene; V was cut back by 7 bases and J by 4 bases. CDR1 is GTSNPN, CDR2 SVGIG, per germline (reference sequence). For the CDR3, the DNA is TGTGCCTCCGAGGGGTCAGGGGGCGCCTATGGCTACACCTTC. Its translation: CASEGSGGAYGYTF.

The chain has TRBV5-5 and TRBJ2-7; 7 nucleotides line up with TRBD1. The CDR3 has 14 residues. Trimming cost V 3 bases and J 5 bases; bases outside gene matches: 8. Germline V gene sequence: CDR1 SGHKS, CDR2 YYEKEE (reference sequence). CDR3 DNA sequence: TGTGCCAGCAGCTCCCAGACAGGGACCCACGAGCAGTACTTC. Protein: CASSSQTGTHEQYF.

The chain recombines TRBV6-2 or TRBV6-3 with TRBJ2-5; TRBD2 aligns across 7 bases. Per germline, CDR1 MNHEY and CDR2 SVGEGT. This CDR3 contains 16 residues. Germline trimming cut 2 bases from V and 5 bases from J; bases unmatched to any gene: 11. In nucleotides, the CDR3 is TGTGCCAGCAGTTACCCCCTCCGGCGGGAGAGGGAGACCCAGTACTTC. Its translation: CASSYPLRRERETQYF.

V is TRBV27 and J is TRBJ1-5; D ambiguous. The CDR3 has 14 residues. The germline gives CDR1 MNHEY, CDR2 SMNVEV (reference sequence). Trimming shortened V by 4 bases and J by 4 bases, and 11 bases separated the two germline ends. The CDR3 region has the DNA TGTGCCAGCAGTTCGAACAGCCTAAATCAGCCCCAGCATTTT. Translated: CASSSNSLNQPQHF.